The subject of this entry is one T cell receptor beta chain. Its binding antigen is unknown. No clone much larger than this one lies a single base away; base qualities are absent. The sample comes from a study of shared clonotypes between healthy human individuals (dated by TCRdb to about 2020). Regarding the complete study: The cohort comprised a couple of women and a few men aged 18 to 49 years. For each donor, three plates each were used for CD4 naive and CD4 memory, two plates were used for CD8 naive, and one plate was used for CD8 memory. The study deeply sequenced blood TCR repertoires of five healthy adults to estimate repertoire size and the extent of clonotype sharing between individuals. Libraries were prepared and TCR repertoires were sequenced by different laboratories using diverse techniques, in order to increase sequencing depth and limit assay-specific biases. Leukapheresis yielded between about 0.85 and 9 billion PBMCs per donor.

There are 16 amino acids in the CDR3, from cysteine to phenylalanine inclusive. The only DNA kept is the CDR3, 48 bases in frame from the first base. V has 1 base trimmed and J has 6 bases trimmed; junction bases matching no gene number 9. From a lookup of the germline V gene, CDR1 and CDR2 are LGHNA and YSLEER. Healthy HIV-negative adults with no recently reported acute infections or vaccinations were included as donors. Every donor was a Caucasian adult living in Nashville, Tennessee, USA. CD4+ T cells were enriched by magnetic negative selection, after which naive cells were positively selected on CD45RA and the negative fraction was taken as the memory subset. Blood was obtained by leukapheresis, after which PBMCs were separated by Ficoll-Histopaque density gradient centrifugation and cryopreserved in liquid nitrogen vapor phase. Analytical flow cytometry was used to check the purity and quantity of each magnetically sorted T cell population. Genomic DNA was isolated from every sorted fraction and measured by UV absorbance on a Nanodrop 2000c.

What the study reported, not specific to this receptor: Higher generation probabilities were observed for clonotypes shared by all four sorted-subset donors than for non-shared clonotypes. Rarefaction of sorted-subset datasets indicated incomplete sequencing despite the large sequencing depth. Because the study included a small number of donors, the genetic and exposure-history diversity represented was limited. Sharing across a handful of donors was observed for around 5% of naive CD4, 3.5% of naive CD8, about 2.3% of memory CD4, and about 0.4% of memory CD8 clonotypes. Pairwise subsampling indicated that sequencing depth was expected to affect the degree of clonotype sharing among donors. Sampling was restricted to blood, and TCR repertoires in tissues likely differ from the TCR repertoires found in blood. Naive subsets generally had larger estimated clonotype richness than memory subsets.

Using the deep immunoSEQ assay, multiplex PCR amplified TCR CDR3 regions from genomic DNA. Genomic DNA extracted from each cell subset was distributed evenly over all wells of several immunoSEQ 96-well plates, and each plate served as one replicate. Each replicate PCR for sorted subsets received about 210 ng genomic DNA, equal to 30,000 or so T cell genomes. Purified libraries were measured with a Qubit 3.0 fluorometer, size-checked on a Bioanalyzer 2100, and measured again with the KAPA Library Quantification kit. Each immunoSEQ 96-well plate was sequenced on its own single-read 150-cycle Illumina NextSeq 550 flow cell. The paper's processing steps were these. Because the immunoSEQ output included only junctional sequences and no quality scores, the filtering could not be the same as the filtering used for full-length reads. Sequences were annotated with PyIR, a Python wrapper for IgBLAST v1.9, using IMGT germline references to assign V/J genes and CDR3. Any read was removed if the V/J assignment was weak (E-value above 1e-6), the CDR3 was missing, or the read contained stop codons, out-of-frame junctions, or ambiguous translated residues. A V3J clonotype was defined by an identical inferred V gene, J gene, and CDR3 amino acid sequence. Percentage overlap between repertoires was computed as shared unique clonotypes divided by the size of the smaller repertoire. Richness of each repertoire was evaluated using RTK rarefaction, the Chao1 estimator, and Recon v2.1 estimates of unobserved clonotypes. OLGA was used to compute generation probabilities for all TCRbeta clonotypes that the gDNA method yielded from a handful of donors. Held by TCRdb, this immuneACCESS table contains in-frame sequences only and omits some clones. Under half of the omission traces to an unresolved V gene where checked; the cause of the rest is unknown. The V and J calls and clone size were taken over from that table, and D and trimming were inferred from the DNA. The sample includes about 2.3 million clones, with about 90% observed a single time. About 0.41% of the sample is in the top ten clones.

This TCR derives from a man aged 18 to 29 in good health. Some clones in this sample may be carry-over from other donors' samples. Sequenced: naive CD4+ T cells from PBMCs. Read against the paper, the sample's cell subset or site label means: CD45RA+ positively selected. This sequence uses TRBV4-3 and TRBJ2-4; TRBD1 lines up with 7 middle nucleotides. The CDR3 loop reads CASSQGGGLGRNIQYF. The sequenced DNA: TGCGCCAGCAGCCAAGGAGGGGGCCTGGGGAGAAACATTCAGTACTTC.